What follows describes a single T cell receptor beta chain. Its antigen is as yet unknown. The CDR3 totals 15 residues. The J segment lost 6 bases and the V segment lost 4 bases, leaving 7 bases of the junction unmatched. Germline V gene sequence: CDR1 MNHNS, CDR2 SASEGT. The PCR made use of 60 Vbeta and 13 Jbeta primers. The data were produced by immunoSEQ multiplex PCR, yet TCRdb's version contains in-frame clones alone and is incomplete. Among some 150,000 clones, roughly 80% were seen once, and the ten largest hold about 5.6%. The sample is drawn from a study of cytomegalovirus exposure and HLA in healthy donors. Regarding the study as a whole: Most TCR sequences were seen very rarely across donors, but some public TCRs occurred in many. Confirmation was obtained in vitro that a few CMV-associated chains are specific for CMV antigens.

The TCR comes from a man aged 30 to 39 in good health and CMV-seropositive. V and J are TRBV6-1 and TRBJ1-4; TRBD1 agrees at 8 bases. What was sequenced was PBMCs. CDR3 loop: CASSAGQGLYEKLFF. In nucleotides, the CDR3 is TGTGCCAGCAGTGCCGGACAGGGTCTTTATGAAAAACTGTTTTTT.